Listed here is a single T cell receptor (beta chain). Its antigen remains unidentified. Germline V lookup: CDR1 SQVTM, CDR2 ANQGSEA. This CDR3 is 16 amino acids long. The trim removed 5 bases at V and 0 bases at J, leaving 4 bases unmatched. This sample was included in a study of blood T cells in healthy people across ages. The study, taken as a whole, reports: It was found that TCR beta diversity correlated strongly with the percentage of naive T cells. Donor CMV status was unknown, possibly confounding expanded clonotype changes.

The use of a sample-barcoded 5' primer and a J-beta primer mix characterized a second PCR of about 7 to 12 cycles. TCRdb reprocessed the 5' RACE reads via MiXCR and lists one record per CDR3 protein. The table has just over 800,000 distinct CDR3 sequences, approximately 59% seen once; the top ten hold about a quarter. The sequenced material came from blood. The receptor's source is a man aged 30 to 39 in good health. This sequence joins TRBV29-1 and TRBJ2-6; 10 positions match TRBD1. CDR3 bases: TGCAGCGTTTGGGACAGGGGAACCTCTGGGGCCAACGTCCTGACTTTC. Protein sequence: CSVWDRGTSGANVLTF.